This T cell receptor (beta chain) was retrieved from a study of cytomegalovirus exposure and HLA in healthy donors. Study outcomes and limitations: One later analysis reportedly identified an Asian-associated ancestry cluster that showed fewer N-insertions than the approximately 670-donor mean.

Germline loops: CDR1 MRHNA, CDR2 SNTAGT. Trimming left V 6 bases short and J 0 bases short, with 9 bases between. The length of the CDR3 is 13 residues. On this clone: Its specificity is not known.

Use of 60 Vbeta and 13 Jbeta primers characterized the PCR. Measured with immunoSEQ multiplex PCR; TCRdb has only the in-frame clones, and not every one. The sample consists of approximately 100,000 clones, 85% of them appearing once. The sequenced material came from PBMCs. The receptor was derived from a man aged 40-49 years in good health and CMV-seropositive. The chain is built from TRBV6-4 and TRBJ2-7; no reliable D call. For the CDR3, the DNA is TGTGCCAGCAGGTGGCAAAACTCCTACGAGCAGTACTTC. Translating it yields CASRWQNSYEQYF.